This passage covers 23 T cell receptor beta chains from one sample sequenced in a study of cytomegalovirus exposure and HLA in healthy donors. The PCR used 60 Vbeta and 13 Jbeta primers. The data were produced by immunoSEQ multiplex PCR, yet TCRdb's version contains in-frame clones alone and is incomplete. The sample has some 130,000 clones; roughly four fifths are singletons. The sample was PBMCs. Source of these receptors: a man aged 25 to 40 in good health and CMV-seronegative.

The rearrangement joins TRBV6-1 to TRBJ2-7; the D is unclear. V dropped 5 bases and J dropped 0 bases, with 8 bases sitting between them. CDR3 length: 13 residues. Per germline, CDR1 MNHNS and CDR2 SASEGT. CDR3 amino acids: CASSHSFSYEQYF. The CDR3, as DNA: TGTGCCAGCAGTCACAGCTTCTCCTACGAGCAGTACTTC.

This clone was observed a few times. The rearrangement uses TRBV4-1 and TRBJ2-7; 11 bases line up with TRBD2. CDR1 is MGHRA, CDR2 YSYEKL, per germline. J gave up 4 bases and V 1 base, and 6 bases lay outside the gene matches. This CDR3 region has 16 residues. The CDR3 coding sequence is TGCGCCAGCAGCCAAGCACTAGCGGGAGAAACTTACGAGCAGTACTTC. This encodes CASSQALAGETYEQYF.

The chain joins TRBV9 to TRBJ1-1; D is perhaps TRBD1 (5 bases). The CDR3 is 14 amino acids. Looked up from germline, CDR1 is SGDLS and CDR2 is YYNGEE. Trimming shortened V by 3 bases and J by 1 base, and 10 bases separated the two germline ends. This CDR3 reads CASSGGETNTEAFF. In DNA, the CDR3 is TGTGCCAGCAGCGGGGGGGAAACGAACACTGAAGCTTTCTTT.

The chain employs TRBV27 and TRBJ2-1; tentatively, D is TRBD1 (6 bases). In germline, CDR1 is MNHEY, CDR2 SMNVEV (reference sequence). Trimming pared 7 bases from V and 9 bases from J, leaving 19 bases between. There are 14 residues in the CDR3. In DNA form, the CDR3 reads TGTGCCAGCAAACCGGGGACAACTAGGGGTGAGCAGTTCTTC. It translates to CASKPGTTRGEQFF.

The rearrangement links TRBV18 to TRBJ2-5; the match to TRBD2 covers 10 bases. CDR3 size: 16 residues. Per the germline V gene, CDR1 is KGHSH and CDR2 is LQKENI. The junction had 7 bases not matched to a gene; V was cut back by 4 bases and J by 2 bases. CDR3 nucleotide sequence: TGTGCCAGCTCACGCTCTAGCGGGAGTAATCAAGAGACCCAGTACTTC. This sequence encodes CASSRSSGSNQETQYF.

This chain joins TRBV4-2 and TRBJ2-1, with 9 nucleotides matching TRBD1. The V segment lost 5 bases and the J segment 7 bases; nucleotides outside the gene matches: 12. There are 16 residues in the CDR3. Germline CDR1 and CDR2: LGHNA and YNFKEQ. This chain's CDR3 is CASSAIPGQGKNEQFF. The CDR3 nucleotides are TGTGCCAGCAGCGCCATTCCGGGACAGGGCAAAAATGAGCAGTTCTTC.

The chain uses TRBV12-5 and TRBJ2-2; 8 bases map to TRBD2. The germline CDR1 and CDR2 sequences are LGHNT and FRNRAP. The CDR3 length is 19 residues. Losses at the gene ends were 2 bases for V and 6 bases for J; bases not matched to a gene: 17. CDR3 sequence: CASGLLSNSGAMGAGELFF. The DNA of the CDR3 is TGTGCTAGTGGTTTGCTTTCAAATAGCGGGGCCATGGGGGCCGGGGAGCTGTTTTTT.

This chain joins TRBV5-4 and TRBJ1-1; 7 bases align to TRBD1. The CDR3 is 15 amino acids. Trimming removed 4 bases from V and 2 bases from J; junction bases left unmatched: 8. Germline values: CDR1 SGHNT, CDR2 YYREEE (reference sequence). The CDR3 region is CASSRQGSRNTEAFF. DNA of the CDR3: TGTGCCAGCAGCAGACAGGGCTCGCGCAACACTGAAGCTTTCTTT.

The chain couples TRBV7-9 to TRBJ1-1; D is unresolved. The germline V gene has CDR1 SEHNR and CDR2 FQNEAQ (reference sequence). Trimming pared 0 bases from V and 7 bases from J, leaving 15 bases between. This CDR3 spans 15 amino acids. Here the CDR3 DNA reads TGTGCCAGCAGCTTAGCCGCATTTCGGGTAGGTGAAGCTTTCTTT. Protein sequence: CASSLAAFRVGEAFF.

V is TRBV4-1 and J is TRBJ1-1, with D perhaps TRBD1 (6 bases). The CDR3 extends over 14 amino acids. CDR1 is MGHRA, CDR2 YSYEKL, per germline. With 3 bases removed from V and 4 bases from J, the gap between germline ends came to 12 bases. CDR3 region: CASSQTGLGTEAFF. As DNA, the CDR3 is TGCGCCAGCAGCCAGACAGGCTTGGGCACTGAAGCTTTCTTT.

The chain combines TRBV9 with TRBJ2-7; D ambiguous. V lost 0 bases and J lost 1, with 8 bases in between. This CDR3 comprises 14 residues. Germline V gene sequence: CDR1 SGDLS, CDR2 YYNGEE. DNA for the CDR3: TGTGCCAGCAGCGTAGAACCGGGTTCCTACGAGCAGTACTTC. This sequence encodes CASSVEPGSYEQYF. Full variable domain (remainder filled in from reference TRBV9 and TRBJ2-7): DSGVTQTPKHLITATGQRVTLRCSPRSGDLSVYWYQQSLDQGLQFLIQYYNGEERAKGNILERFSAQQFPDLHSELNLSSLELGDSALYFCASSVEPGSYEQYFGPGTRLTVT.

The chain combines TRBV2 with TRBJ2-3, with 11 bases matching TRBD2. J lost 4 bases, V lost 6 bases, and 6 bases had no gene match. The germline V gene encodes CDR1 SNHLY and CDR2 FYNNEI. CDR3 length: 15 residues. The CDR3 loop is CASRFLAGGADTQYF. CDR3 coding DNA: TGTGCCAGCAGGTTTCTAGCGGGAGGAGCAGATACGCAGTATTTT.

A few counts support this clone. The gene calls are TRBV2 and TRBJ2-7; TRBD1 matches at 7 bases. V trimming: 8 bases; J trimming: 0 bases; junction bases outside the gene matches: 10. The length of the CDR3 is 15 residues. In germline, CDR1 is SNHLY, CDR2 FYNNEI. The CDR3 region is CASEGTDPASYEQYF. The CDR3 nucleotides read TGTGCCAGCGAGGGGACAGACCCAGCCTCCTACGAGCAGTACTTC.

The chain joins TRBV6-1 to TRBJ2-1; possibly TRBD1 for D (6 bases). This CDR3 has 17 amino acids. Looked up from germline, CDR1 is MNHNS and CDR2 is SASEGT. Trimming took 3 bases from V and 3 from J, leaving 18 bases between them. The DNA for the CDR3 is TGTGCCAGCAGTGATCCGGCCCGTGGGGGCTACTACAATGAGCAGTTCTTC. This gives the protein CASSDPARGGYYNEQFF.

The sample holds one count of this clone. This rearrangement joins TRBV28 to TRBJ2-7; TRBD1 matches 8 bases. V trimming: 6 bases; J trimming: 4 bases; junction bases outside the gene matches: 11. Germline values: CDR1 MDHEN, CDR2 SYDVKM. The CDR3 is 15 amino acids. CDR3 protein: CASSPTGALTYEQYF. Written as DNA, the CDR3 is TGTGCCAGCAGCCCGACAGGGGCCCTGACTTACGAGCAGTACTTC.

The gene calls are TRBV19 and TRBJ2-7; 11 bases line up with TRBD2. CDR3 size: 13 residues. J gave up 3 bases and V 10 bases, and 5 bases lay outside the gene matches. Germline CDR1 reads LNHDA; CDR2 reads SQIVND (reference sequence). Written as DNA, the CDR3 is TGTGCCACCCGACTAGCGGGGAACTACGAGCAGTACTTC. Its translation is CATRLAGNYEQYF.

This clone was seen just once. The chain is built from TRBV7-8 and TRBJ2-7; 7 bases fit TRBD1. Trimming at V came to 7 bases and at J to 4 bases, leaving 13 bases not matched to a gene. The CDR3 runs to 15 residues. From germline, CDR1 is SGHVS and CDR2 FQNEAQ. The CDR3 here is CASNRTTGSLYEQYF. The CDR3 bases are TGTGCCAGCAACAGAACGACAGGGAGCTTGTACGAGCAGTACTTC. The full variable domain, its missing parts supplied by reference TRBV7-8 and TRBJ2-7, is GAGVSQSPRYKVAKRGQDVALRCDPISGHVSLFWYQQALGQGPEFLTYFQNEAQLDKSGLPSDRFFAERPEGSVSTLKIQRTQQEDSAVYLCASNRTTGSLYEQYFGPGTRLTVT.

V and J are TRBV2 and TRBJ2-7; 10 positions match TRBD1. The CDR3 is 15 amino acids. Germline loops: CDR1 SNHLY, CDR2 FYNNEI. Unmatched junction bases numbered 12, after V lost 8 bases and J lost 5 bases. The CDR3 sequence is CASEEPGQGIHEQYF. CDR3 DNA: TGTGCCAGCGAGGAGCCGGGACAGGGGATCCACGAGCAGTACTTC.

V and J are TRBV11-2 and TRBJ2-1; 9 bases are shared with TRBD1. The CDR3 is 15 residues long. Germline CDR1 is SGHAT and CDR2 is FQNNGV. Trimming at V came to 5 bases and at J to 5 bases, leaving 7 bases not matched to a gene. CDR3 region: CASSTLYRGHNEQFF. The CDR3 bases are TGTGCCAGCAGCACCCTTTACAGGGGGCACAATGAGCAGTTCTTC. Using reference TRBV11-2 and TRBJ2-1 for the parts outside the CDR3, the full variable domain is EAGVAQSPRYKIIEKRQSVAFWCNPISGHATLYWYQQILGQGPKLLIQFQNNGVVDDSQLPKDRFSAERLKGVDSTLKIQPAKLEDSAVYLCASSTLYRGHNEQFFGPGTRLTVL.

The chain carries TRBV2 and TRBJ2-3; 8 positions agree with TRBD2. Unmatched junction bases numbered 6, after V lost 6 bases and J lost 1 base. The CDR3 spans 15 residues. Germline V gives CDR1 SNHLY, CDR2 FYNNEI. The CDR3 spells CASRTIGGGTDTQYF. In DNA, the CDR3 is TGTGCCAGCAGGACGATCGGGGGGGGCACAGATACGCAGTATTTT.

This chain joins TRBV4-1 and TRBJ1-5; 7 positions match TRBD1. V shed 3 bases and J 7 bases; nucleotides not matched to a gene: 9. Germline values: CDR1 MGHRA, CDR2 YSYEKL. The CDR3 runs to 15 residues. CDR3: CASSHTDRDQQPQHF. As DNA, the CDR3 is TGCGCCAGCAGCCACACAGACAGGGATCAACAGCCCCAGCATTTT.

The CDR3 region has the DNA TGTGCCAGTAGTATTTGGGCTATAGGAGCCAAAAACATTCAGTACTTC. Translated, it gives CASSIWAIGAKNIQYF. This chain joins TRBV19 and TRBJ2-4; D not resolved. The germline V and J ends were trimmed by 3 bases and 0 bases, with 12 bases remaining between them. In germline, CDR1 is LNHDA, CDR2 SQIVND (reference sequence). This CDR3 spans 16 amino acids.

The rearrangement uses TRBV4-1 and TRBJ2-4; TRBD1 aligns across 7 bases. Per the germline V gene, CDR1 is MGHRA and CDR2 is YSYEKL. The J segment lost 2 bases and the V segment lost 2 bases, leaving 9 bases of the junction unmatched. The CDR3 length is 17 residues. The CDR3 here is CASSQPRQGQSKNIQYF. The CDR3 nucleotides are TGCGCCAGCAGCCAACCAAGACAGGGACAGTCCAAAAACATTCAGTACTTC.